This T cell receptor (beta chain) derives from a study of blood T cell repertoires in COVID-19. Authors' processing steps: By means of reference gene primer amplification, nucleated cell counts were estimated. Assay used: immunoSEQ multiplex PCR; TCRdb lists only in-frame clones, some missing. V, J and clone size are taken as reported in that table, and D and trimming were inferred from the DNA itself. This sample has about 97,000 clones, with about 85% found just once. Material for sequencing was peripheral blood. The clonotype originates from a woman aged 70-85 years with active or convalescent COVID-19.

The CDR3 protein is CASSRDQGARGYTF. The CDR3 bases are TGCGCCAGCAGCCGGGATCAGGGGGCGCGTGGCTACACCTTC. The chain joins TRBV4-3 to TRBJ1-2; 8 bases match TRBD1. The CDR3 sequence is 14 residues long. The V gene's germline CDR1 is LGHNA and CDR2 YSLEER. With 4 bases clipped from V and 7 bases from J, the junction kept 8 bases outside the gene matches.